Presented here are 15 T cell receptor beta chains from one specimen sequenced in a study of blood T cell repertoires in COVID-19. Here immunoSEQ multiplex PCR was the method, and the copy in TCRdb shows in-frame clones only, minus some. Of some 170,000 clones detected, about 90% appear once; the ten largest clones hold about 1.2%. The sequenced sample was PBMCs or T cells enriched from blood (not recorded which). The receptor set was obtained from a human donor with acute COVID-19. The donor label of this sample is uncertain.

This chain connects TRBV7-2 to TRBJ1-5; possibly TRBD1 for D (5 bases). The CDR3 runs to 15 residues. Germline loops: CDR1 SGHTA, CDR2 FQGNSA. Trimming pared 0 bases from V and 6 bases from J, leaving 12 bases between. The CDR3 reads CASSLATGGGQPQHF. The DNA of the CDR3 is TGTGCCAGCAGCTTAGCGACCGGGGGGGGTCAGCCCCAGCATTTT. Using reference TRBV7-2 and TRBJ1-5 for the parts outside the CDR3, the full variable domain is GAGVSQSPSNKVTEKGKDVELRCDPISGHTALYWYRQSLGQGLEFLIYFQGNSAPDKSGLPSDRFSAERTGGSVSTLTIQRTQQEDSAVYLCASSLATGGGQPQHFGDGTRLSIL.

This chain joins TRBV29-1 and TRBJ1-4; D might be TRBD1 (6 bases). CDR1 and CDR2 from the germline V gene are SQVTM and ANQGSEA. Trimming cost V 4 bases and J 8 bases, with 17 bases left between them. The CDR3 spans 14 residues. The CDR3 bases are TGCAGCGTTGCCGCAGGGGCAGAGAGGGAAAAACTGTTTTTT. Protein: CSVAAGAEREKLFF.

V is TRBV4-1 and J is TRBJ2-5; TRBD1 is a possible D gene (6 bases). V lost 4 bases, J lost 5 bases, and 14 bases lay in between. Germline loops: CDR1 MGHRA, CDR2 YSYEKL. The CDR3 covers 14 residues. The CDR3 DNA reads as TGCGCCAGCAGCCTCCCGCGTAGGGGGGAGACCCAGTACTTC. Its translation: CASSLPRRGETQYF.

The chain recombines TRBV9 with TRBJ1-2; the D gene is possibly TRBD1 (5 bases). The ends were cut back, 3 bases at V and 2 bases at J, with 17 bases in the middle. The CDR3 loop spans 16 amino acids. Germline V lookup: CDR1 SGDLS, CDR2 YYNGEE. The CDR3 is CASSASPHRRNYGYTF. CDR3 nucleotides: TGTGCCAGCAGCGCCTCCCCCCACAGGAGAAACTATGGCTACACCTTC.

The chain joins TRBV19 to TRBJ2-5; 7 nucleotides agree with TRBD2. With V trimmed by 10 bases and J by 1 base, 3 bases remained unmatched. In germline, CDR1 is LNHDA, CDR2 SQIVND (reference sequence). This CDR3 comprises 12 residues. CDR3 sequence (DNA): TGTGCCACCTGGGGGGGCCAAGAGACCCAGTACTTC. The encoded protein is CATWGGQETQYF.

This CDR3 reads CASSQEGQGIGEQYF. As DNA, the CDR3 is TGTGCCAGCAGCCAAGAGGGGCAGGGAATAGGGGAGCAGTACTTC. The rearrangement uses TRBV3-1 (or the pseudogene TRBV3-2) and TRBJ2-7, with a weak D call TRBD1 (5 bases). V was pared by 0 bases and J by 7 bases, with 16 bases between. Germline-derived CDR1 and CDR2 are LGHDT and YNNKEL (reference sequence). The CDR3 extends over 15 amino acids.

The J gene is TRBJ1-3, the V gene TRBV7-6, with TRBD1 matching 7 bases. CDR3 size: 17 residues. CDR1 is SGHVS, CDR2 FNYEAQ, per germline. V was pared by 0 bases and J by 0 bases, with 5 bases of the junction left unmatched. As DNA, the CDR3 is TGTGCCAGCAGCTTAGCCGGACAGGCTGGCTCTGGAAACACCATATATTTT. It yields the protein CASSLAGQAGSGNTIYF.

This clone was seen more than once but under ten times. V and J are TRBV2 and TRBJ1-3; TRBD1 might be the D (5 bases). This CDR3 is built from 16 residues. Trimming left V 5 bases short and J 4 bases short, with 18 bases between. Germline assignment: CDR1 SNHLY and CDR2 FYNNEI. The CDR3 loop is CASSLRAFKGGNTIYF. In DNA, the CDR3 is TGTGCCAGCAGTCTTCGGGCCTTTAAGGGGGGAAACACCATATATTTT. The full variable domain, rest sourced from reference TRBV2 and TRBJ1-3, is EPEVTQTPSHQVTQMGQEVILRCVPISNHLYFYWYRQILGQKVEFLVSFYNNEISEKSEIFDDQFSVERPDGSNFTLKIRSTKLEDSAMYFCASSLRAFKGGNTIYFGEGSWLTVV.

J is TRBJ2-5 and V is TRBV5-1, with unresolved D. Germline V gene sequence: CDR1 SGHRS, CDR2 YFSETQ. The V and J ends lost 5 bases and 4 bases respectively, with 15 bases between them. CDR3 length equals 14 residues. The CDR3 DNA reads TGCGCCAGCAGTTCCGTAAGTGGCGGAGAGACCCAGTACTTC. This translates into CASSSVSGGETQYF.

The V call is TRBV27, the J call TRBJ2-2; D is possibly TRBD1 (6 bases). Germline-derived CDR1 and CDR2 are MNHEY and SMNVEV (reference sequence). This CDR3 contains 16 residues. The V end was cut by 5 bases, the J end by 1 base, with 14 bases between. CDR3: CASSKPGTQNTGELFF. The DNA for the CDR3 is TGTGCCAGCAGTAAGCCCGGGACACAGAACACCGGGGAGCTGTTTTTT.

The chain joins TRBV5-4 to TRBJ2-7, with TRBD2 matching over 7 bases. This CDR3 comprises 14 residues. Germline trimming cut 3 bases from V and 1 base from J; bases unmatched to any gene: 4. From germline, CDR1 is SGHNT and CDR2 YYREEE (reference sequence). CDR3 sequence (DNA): TGTGCCAGCAGCTCTGGGGGAGGGTCCTACGAGCAGTACTTC. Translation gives CASSSGGGSYEQYF.

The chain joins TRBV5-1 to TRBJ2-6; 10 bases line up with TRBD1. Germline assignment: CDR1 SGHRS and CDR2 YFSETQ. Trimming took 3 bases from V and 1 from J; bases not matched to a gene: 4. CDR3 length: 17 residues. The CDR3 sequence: CASSWGTGESGANVLTF. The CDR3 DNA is TGCGCCAGCAGCTGGGGGACAGGGGAGTCTGGGGCCAACGTCCTGACTTTC.

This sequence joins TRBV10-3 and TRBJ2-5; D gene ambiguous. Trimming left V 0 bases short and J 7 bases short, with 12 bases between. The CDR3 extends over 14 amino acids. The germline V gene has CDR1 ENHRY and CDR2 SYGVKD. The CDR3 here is CAISESRQDVTQYF. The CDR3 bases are TGTGCCATCAGTGAGTCTCGGCAGGATGTGACCCAGTACTTC.

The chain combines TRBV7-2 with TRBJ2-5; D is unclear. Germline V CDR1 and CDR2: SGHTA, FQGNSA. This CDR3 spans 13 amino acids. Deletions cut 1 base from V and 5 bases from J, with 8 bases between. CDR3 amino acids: CASSLGVQETQYF. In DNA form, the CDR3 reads TGTGCCAGCAGCTTAGGTGTCCAGGAGACCCAGTACTTC.

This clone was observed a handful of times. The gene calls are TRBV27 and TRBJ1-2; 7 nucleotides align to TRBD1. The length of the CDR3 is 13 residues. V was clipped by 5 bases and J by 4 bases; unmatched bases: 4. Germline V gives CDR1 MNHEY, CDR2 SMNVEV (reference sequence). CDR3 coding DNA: TGTGCCAGCAGTGACAGGGTTTCCTATGGCTACACCTTC. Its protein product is CASSDRVSYGYTF.